This TCR beta chain was recorded in a study of T cell repertoires in cytomegalovirus infection (dated by TCRdb to about 2019). Background on the whole study: Alongside well-studied HLA-B-restricted epitopes, the peptide stimulations were aimed at recently identified HLA-C-restricted CMV epitopes, whose presentation resists viral immunomodulation. Donor HLA type was relevant to the analysis, because carriage of CMV infection together with the matching HLA type was indicated by public TCR beta signatures. The full study reports these points: In the ex vivo response, HLA-C-restricted CMV-specific TCR beta clonotypes were dominant, and in two of eight donors the single most frequent clonotype came from this HLA-C-restricted group. Cumulative frequency of public TCR beta family members discriminated carriers of CMV infection plus the relevant HLA type in this cohort and an independent approximately 400-donor cohort.

Sequencing took place on an Illumina HiSeq 1500. The raw public data were reprocessed by TCRdb itself: fastp quality trimming at Q25, MiXCR clonotype calling, in-frame beta chains only. CDR3 protein sequences are deduplicated, and each keeps its most common genes and DNA. The sample table lists 86,000 or so distinct CDR3 sequences, 20% to 30% of them with a count of one. The biggest ten clones account for about 50% of the sample. The treatment or condition label on this specimen signifies: in vitro stimulation with specific CMV peptide epitopes to enrich CMV-specific T cells. The sample holds many counts of this clonotype. What antigen it recognizes has not been identified. No quality values exist for individual bases; no much larger clone is one base distant. The CDR3 spans 13 residues, from the cysteine through the phenylalanine. Of the read, only the CDR3 DNA is kept; its 39 bases are in frame from base 1. Trimming removed 6 bases from V and 2 bases from J, leaving 8 bases between the germline ends. Per the germline V gene (reference sequence), MNHNY is the CDR1 and SVGAGI is the CDR2.

This sequence uses TRBV6-6 and TRBJ1-5; the D gene is not confidently resolved. The input for sequencing was CD8+ T cells from cultured PBMCs, taken from culture after CMV antigen stimulation. This TCR was sampled from a human donor in good health (CMV status not recorded). Some clones in this sample may be carry-over from other donors' samples. The CDR3 amino acid sequence is: CASSPERNQPQHF. DNA sequence: TGTGCCAGCAGCCCCGAGCGCAATCAGCCCCAGCATTTT.